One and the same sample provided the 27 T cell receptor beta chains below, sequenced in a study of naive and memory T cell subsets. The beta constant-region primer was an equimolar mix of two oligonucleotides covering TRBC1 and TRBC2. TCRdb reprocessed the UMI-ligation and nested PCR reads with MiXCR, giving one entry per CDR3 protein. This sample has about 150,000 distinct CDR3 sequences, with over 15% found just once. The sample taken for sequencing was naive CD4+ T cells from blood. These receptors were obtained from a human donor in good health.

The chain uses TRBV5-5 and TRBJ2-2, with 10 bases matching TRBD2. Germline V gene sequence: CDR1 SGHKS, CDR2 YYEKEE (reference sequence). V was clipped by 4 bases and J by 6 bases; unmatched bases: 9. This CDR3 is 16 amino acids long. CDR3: CASSRTSGGGAGELFF. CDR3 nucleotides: TGTGCCAGCAGCCGGACTAGCGGAGGGGGGGCCGGGGAGCTGTTTTTT.

The CDR3 spells CASSLRGQLTGYTF. The CDR3 DNA is TGTGCCAGCAGTTTAAGGGGGCAATTAACTGGCTACACCTTC. V and J are TRBV12-3 or TRBV12-4 and TRBJ1-2; the match to TRBD1 covers 7 bases. CDR3 length: 14 residues. J gave up 7 bases and V 2 bases, and 7 bases lay outside the gene matches.

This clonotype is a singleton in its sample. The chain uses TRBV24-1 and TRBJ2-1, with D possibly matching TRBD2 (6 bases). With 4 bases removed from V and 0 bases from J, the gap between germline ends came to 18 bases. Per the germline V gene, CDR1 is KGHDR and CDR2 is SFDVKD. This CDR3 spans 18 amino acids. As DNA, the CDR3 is TGTGCCACCAGTGACCTCCCTCCAAGGGGAGGCTCCTACAATGAGCAGTTCTTC. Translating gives CATSDLPPRGGSYNEQFF.

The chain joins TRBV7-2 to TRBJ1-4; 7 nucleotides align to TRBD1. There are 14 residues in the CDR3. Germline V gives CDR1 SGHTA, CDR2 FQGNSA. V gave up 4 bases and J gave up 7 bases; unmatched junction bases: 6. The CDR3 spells CASSSQTGPEKLFF. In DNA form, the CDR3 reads TGTGCCAGCAGCTCTCAGACAGGGCCTGAAAAACTGTTTTTT.

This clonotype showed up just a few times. The CDR3 DNA reads as TGTGCCAGCAGCCAAGTTCAGGGTATTAAGGGGAACACTGAAGCTTTCTTT. This codes for CASSQVQGIKGNTEAFF. The V and J genes are TRBV14 and TRBJ1-1; a weak D match, TRBD1 (5 bases). The V and J ends lost 1 base and 1 base respectively, with 16 bases between them. This CDR3 spans 17 amino acids. The germline CDR1 and CDR2 sequences are SGHDN and FVKESK.

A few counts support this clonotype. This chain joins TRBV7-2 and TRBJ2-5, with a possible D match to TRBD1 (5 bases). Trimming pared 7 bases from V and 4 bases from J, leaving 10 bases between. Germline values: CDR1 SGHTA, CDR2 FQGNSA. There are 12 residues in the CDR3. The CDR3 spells CASNLRGETQYF. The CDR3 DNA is TGTGCCAGCAACCTTAGGGGAGAGACCCAGTACTTC.

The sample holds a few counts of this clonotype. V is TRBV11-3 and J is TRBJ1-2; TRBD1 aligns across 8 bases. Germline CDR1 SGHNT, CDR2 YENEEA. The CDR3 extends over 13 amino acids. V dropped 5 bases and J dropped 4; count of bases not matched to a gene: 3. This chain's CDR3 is CASSLQGGYGYTF. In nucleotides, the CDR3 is TGTGCCAGCAGCCTACAGGGGGGCTATGGCTACACCTTC.

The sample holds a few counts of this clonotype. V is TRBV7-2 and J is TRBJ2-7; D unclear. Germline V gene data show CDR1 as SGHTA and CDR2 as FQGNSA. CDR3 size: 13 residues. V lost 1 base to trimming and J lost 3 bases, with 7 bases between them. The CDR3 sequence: CASSLGLDYEQYF. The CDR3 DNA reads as TGTGCCAGCAGCTTAGGTCTGGACTACGAGCAGTACTTC.

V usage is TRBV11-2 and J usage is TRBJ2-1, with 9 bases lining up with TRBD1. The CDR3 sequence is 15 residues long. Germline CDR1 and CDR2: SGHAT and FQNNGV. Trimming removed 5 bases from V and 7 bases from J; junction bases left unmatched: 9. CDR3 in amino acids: CASSQTGTGRNEQFF. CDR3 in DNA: TGTGCCAGCAGCCAAACCGGGACAGGGAGGAATGAGCAGTTCTTC. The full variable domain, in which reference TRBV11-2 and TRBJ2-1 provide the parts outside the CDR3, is EAGVAQSPRYKIIEKRQSVAFWCNPISGHATLYWYQQILGQGPKLLIQFQNNGVVDDSQLPKDRFSAERLKGVDSTLKIQPAKLEDSAVYLCASSQTGTGRNEQFFGPGTRLTVL.

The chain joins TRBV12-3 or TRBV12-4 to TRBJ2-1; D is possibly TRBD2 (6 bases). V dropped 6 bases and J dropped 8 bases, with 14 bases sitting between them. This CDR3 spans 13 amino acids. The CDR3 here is CASSSYRDYEQFF. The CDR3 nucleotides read TGTGCCAGCAGCAGCTACCGGGACTATGAGCAGTTCTTC.

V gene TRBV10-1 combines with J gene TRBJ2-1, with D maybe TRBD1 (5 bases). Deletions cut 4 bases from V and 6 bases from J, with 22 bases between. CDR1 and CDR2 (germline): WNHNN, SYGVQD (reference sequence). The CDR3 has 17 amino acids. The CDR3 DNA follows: TGCGCCAGCAGTGCCTCCCTCATGTCAGGGCTTGTCAATGAGCAGTTCTTC. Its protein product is CASSASLMSGLVNEQFF.

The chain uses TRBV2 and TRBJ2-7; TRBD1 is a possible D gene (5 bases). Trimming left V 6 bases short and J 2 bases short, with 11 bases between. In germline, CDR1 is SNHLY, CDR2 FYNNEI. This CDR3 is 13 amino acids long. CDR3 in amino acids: CASRTVKTYEQYF. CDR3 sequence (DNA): TGTGCCAGCAGGACAGTAAAAACCTACGAGCAGTACTTC.

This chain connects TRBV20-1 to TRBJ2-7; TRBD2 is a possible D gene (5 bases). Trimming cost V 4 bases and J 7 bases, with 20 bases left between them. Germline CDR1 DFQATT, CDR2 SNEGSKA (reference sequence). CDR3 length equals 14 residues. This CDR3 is CSATAEWPLKEQYF. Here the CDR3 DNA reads TGCAGTGCTACAGCGGAGTGGCCCCTTAAGGAGCAGTACTTC.

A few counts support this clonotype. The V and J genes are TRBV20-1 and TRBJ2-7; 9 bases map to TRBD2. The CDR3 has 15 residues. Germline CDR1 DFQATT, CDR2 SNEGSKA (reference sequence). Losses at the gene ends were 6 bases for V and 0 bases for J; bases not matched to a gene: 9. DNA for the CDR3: TGCAGTGCAAGCTATAGCGGGAGAGCCTCCTACGAGCAGTACTTC. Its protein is CSASYSGRASYEQYF.

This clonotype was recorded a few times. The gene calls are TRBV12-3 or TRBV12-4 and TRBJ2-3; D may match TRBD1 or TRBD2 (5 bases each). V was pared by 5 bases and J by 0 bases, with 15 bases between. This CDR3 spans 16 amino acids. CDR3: CASSGGWGSSTDTQYF. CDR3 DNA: TGTGCCAGCAGTGGGGGATGGGGTTCTAGCACAGATACGCAGTATTTT.

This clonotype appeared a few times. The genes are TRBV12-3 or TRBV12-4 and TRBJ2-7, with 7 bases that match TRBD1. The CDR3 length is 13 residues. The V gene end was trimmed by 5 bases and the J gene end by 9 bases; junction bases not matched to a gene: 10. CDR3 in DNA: TGTGCCAGCAGTCCCGGGACAGTACTCGGGCAGTACTTC. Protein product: CASSPGTVLGQYF.

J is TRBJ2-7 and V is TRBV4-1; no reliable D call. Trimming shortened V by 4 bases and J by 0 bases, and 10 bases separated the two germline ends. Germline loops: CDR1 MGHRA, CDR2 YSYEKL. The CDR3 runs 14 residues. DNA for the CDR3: TGCGCCAGCAGCCCTCGAGTCTACTCCTACGAGCAGTACTTC. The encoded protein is CASSPRVYSYEQYF.

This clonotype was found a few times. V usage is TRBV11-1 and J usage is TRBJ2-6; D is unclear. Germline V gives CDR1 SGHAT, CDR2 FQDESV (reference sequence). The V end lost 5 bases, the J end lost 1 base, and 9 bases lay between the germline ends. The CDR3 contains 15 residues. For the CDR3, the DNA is TGTGCCAGCAGCCCGGGTGCTTCTGGGGCCAACGTCCTGACTTTC. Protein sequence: CASSPGASGANVLTF.

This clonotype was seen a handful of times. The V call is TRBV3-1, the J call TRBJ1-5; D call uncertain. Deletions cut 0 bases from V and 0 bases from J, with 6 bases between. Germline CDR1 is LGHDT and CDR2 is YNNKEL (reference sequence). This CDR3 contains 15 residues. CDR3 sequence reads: CASSQEGNSNQPQHF. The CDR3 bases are TGTGCCAGCAGCCAAGAGGGGAATAGCAATCAGCCCCAGCATTTT.

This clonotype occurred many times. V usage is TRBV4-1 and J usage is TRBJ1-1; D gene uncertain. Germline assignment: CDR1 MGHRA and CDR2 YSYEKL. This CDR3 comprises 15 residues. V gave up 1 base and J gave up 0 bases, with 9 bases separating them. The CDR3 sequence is CASSQAPNMNTEAFF. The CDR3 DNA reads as TGCGCCAGCAGCCAAGCTCCGAACATGAACACTGAAGCTTTCTTT.

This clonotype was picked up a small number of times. CDR3 DNA sequence: TGTGCCAGCAGCTTAGACTGGGGAGAGACCCAGTACTTC. As protein: CASSLDWGETQYF. J is TRBJ2-5 and V is TRBV7-2; D is unclear. This CDR3 is 13 amino acids long. Germline V CDR1 and CDR2: SGHTA, FQGNSA. Trimming removed 1 base from V and 4 bases from J, with 7 bases in between.

In nucleotides, the CDR3 is TGTGCCAGCAAAGGGCGGGAGTCCTGGGAGCTGTTTTTT. Translated: CASKGRESWELFF. The rearrangement links TRBV27 to TRBJ2-2, with TRBD2 matching 7 bases. CDR3 length: 13 residues. The V gene end was trimmed by 7 bases and the J gene end by 9 bases; junction bases not matched to a gene: 8. Germline loops: CDR1 MNHEY, CDR2 SMNVEV (reference sequence).

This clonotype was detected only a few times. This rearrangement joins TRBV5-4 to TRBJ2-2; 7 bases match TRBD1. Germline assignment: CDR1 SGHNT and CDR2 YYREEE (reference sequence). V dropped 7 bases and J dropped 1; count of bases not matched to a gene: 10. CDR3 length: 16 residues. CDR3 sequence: CASSTFGTVNTGELFF. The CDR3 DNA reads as TGTGCCAGCTCCACATTTGGGACAGTGAACACCGGGGAGCTGTTTTTT.

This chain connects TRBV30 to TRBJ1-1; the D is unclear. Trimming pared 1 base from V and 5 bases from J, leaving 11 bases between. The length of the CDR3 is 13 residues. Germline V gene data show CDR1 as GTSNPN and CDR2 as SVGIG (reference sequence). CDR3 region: CAWSAALRTEAFF. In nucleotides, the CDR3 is TGTGCCTGGAGTGCCGCGCTCAGAACTGAAGCTTTCTTT.

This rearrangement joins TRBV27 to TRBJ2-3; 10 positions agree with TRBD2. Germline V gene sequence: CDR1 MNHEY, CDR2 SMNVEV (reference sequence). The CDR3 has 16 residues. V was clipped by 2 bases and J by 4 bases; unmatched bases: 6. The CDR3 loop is CASSLVAGGRSDTQYF. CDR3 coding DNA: TGTGCCAGCAGTTTAGTAGCGGGGGGTCGTTCAGATACGCAGTATTTT.

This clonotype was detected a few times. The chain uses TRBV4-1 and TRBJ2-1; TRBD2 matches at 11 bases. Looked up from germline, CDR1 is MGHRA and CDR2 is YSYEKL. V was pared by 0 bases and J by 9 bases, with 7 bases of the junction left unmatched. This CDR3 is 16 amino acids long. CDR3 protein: CASSQEPLAGGREQFF. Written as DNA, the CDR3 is TGCGCCAGCAGCCAAGAGCCTCTAGCGGGAGGTCGTGAGCAGTTCTTC.

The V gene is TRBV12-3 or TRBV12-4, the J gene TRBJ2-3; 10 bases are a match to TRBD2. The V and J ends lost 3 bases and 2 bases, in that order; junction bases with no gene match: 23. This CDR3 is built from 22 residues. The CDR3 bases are TGTGCCAGCAGTTTTCCTAAGCTAGGACTAGCGGAGATTCGAACTTCCACAGATACGCAGTATTTT. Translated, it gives CASSFPKLGLAEIRTSTDTQYF.